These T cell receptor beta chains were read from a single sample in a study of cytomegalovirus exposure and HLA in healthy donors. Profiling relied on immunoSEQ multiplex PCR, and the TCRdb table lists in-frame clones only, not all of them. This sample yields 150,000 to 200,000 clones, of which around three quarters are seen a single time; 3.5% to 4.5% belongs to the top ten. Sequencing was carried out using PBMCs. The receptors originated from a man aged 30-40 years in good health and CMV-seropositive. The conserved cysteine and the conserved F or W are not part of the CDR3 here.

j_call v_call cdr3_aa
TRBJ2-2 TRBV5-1 ACRDRANTGELF
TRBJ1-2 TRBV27 ASSMDRGHGYT
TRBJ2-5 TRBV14 ASSQGQGTKTQY
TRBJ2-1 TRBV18 ASSPEGNEQF
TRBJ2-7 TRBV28 ASSQGQGAYEQY
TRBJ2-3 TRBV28 ASSVLGLAGTDTQY
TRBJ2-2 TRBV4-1 ASSTGGGTNTGELF
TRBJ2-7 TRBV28 ASSSGTVIYEQY
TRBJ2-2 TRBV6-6 ASSLAGGSGELF
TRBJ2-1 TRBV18 ASSPQQGVHNEQF